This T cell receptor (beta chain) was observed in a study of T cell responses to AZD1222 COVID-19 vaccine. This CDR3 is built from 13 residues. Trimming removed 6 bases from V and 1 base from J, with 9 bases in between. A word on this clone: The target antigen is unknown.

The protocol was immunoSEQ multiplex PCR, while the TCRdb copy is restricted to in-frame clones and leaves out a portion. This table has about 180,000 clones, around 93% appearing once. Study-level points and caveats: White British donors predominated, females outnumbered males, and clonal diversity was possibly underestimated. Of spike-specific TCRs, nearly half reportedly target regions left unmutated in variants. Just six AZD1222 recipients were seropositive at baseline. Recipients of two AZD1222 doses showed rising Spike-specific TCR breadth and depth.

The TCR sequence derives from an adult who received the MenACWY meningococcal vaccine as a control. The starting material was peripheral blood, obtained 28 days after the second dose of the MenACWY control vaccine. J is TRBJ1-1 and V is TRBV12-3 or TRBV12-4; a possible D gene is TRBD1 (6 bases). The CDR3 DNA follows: TGTGCCAGCAGGGACAGTACGAACACTGAAGCTTTCTTT. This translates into CASRDSTNTEAFF.